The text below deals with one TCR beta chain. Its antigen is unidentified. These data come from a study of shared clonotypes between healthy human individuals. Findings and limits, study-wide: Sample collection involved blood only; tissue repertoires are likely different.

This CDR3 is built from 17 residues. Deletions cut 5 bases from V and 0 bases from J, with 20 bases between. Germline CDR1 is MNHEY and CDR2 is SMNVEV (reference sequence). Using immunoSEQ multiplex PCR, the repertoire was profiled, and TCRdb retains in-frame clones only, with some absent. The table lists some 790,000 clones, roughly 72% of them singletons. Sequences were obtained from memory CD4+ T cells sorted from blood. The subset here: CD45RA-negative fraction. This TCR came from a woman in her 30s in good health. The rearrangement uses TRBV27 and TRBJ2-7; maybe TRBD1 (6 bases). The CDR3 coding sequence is TGTGCCAGCAGTCCAAAAGGACAGCTAACTATCTCCTACGAGCAGTACTTC. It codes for CASSPKGQLTISYEQYF.